Presented here are 26 T cell receptor beta chains from one specimen sequenced in a study of identical twins. MiXCR, run by TCRdb on the 5' RACE reads, gives a single entry per CDR3 protein. This table holds around 550,000 distinct CDR3 sequences, roughly 15% found once. The data also belong to a second study, concerning yellow fever vaccine responses in identical twins.

Sequences were obtained from CD4+ T cells sorted from blood. The origin of the receptors is a woman between 18 and 29 years old in good health.

This chain links TRBV9 with TRBJ2-7, with TRBD1 identical over 11 bases. CDR1 SGDLS and CDR2 YYNGEE come from the germline V gene. CDR3 length equals 16 residues. Unmatched junction bases numbered 6, after V lost 4 bases and J lost 0 bases. CDR3 amino acids: CASSLTGTGGSYEQYF. For the CDR3, the DNA is TGTGCCAGCAGCCTTACCGGGACAGGGGGCTCCTACGAGCAGTACTTC.

The gene calls are TRBV28 and TRBJ1-1, with 7 bases lining up with TRBD1. CDR3 size: 15 residues. With 5 bases clipped from V and 4 bases from J, the junction kept 10 bases outside the gene matches. CDR1 is MDHEN, CDR2 SYDVKM, per germline. The CDR3 sequence: CASSAGGEEGTEAFF. The CDR3, as DNA: TGTGCCAGCAGTGCAGGGGGTGAGGAGGGCACTGAAGCTTTCTTT.

This clonotype was seen more than once but under ten times. This chain connects TRBV5-1 to TRBJ2-7; 7 bases map to TRBD2. V was clipped by 3 bases and J by 4 bases; unmatched bases: 10. Germline loops: CDR1 SGHRS, CDR2 YFSETQ. This CDR3 region has 15 residues. The CDR3 DNA sequence: TGCGCCAGCAGCTGGTCCGGCGGGAGTGGATACGAGCAGTACTTC. As protein: CASSWSGGSGYEQYF.

There are a few counts of this clonotype. The rearrangement links TRBV7-3 to TRBJ2-1; 8 positions match TRBD2. V dropped 4 bases and J dropped 15; count of bases not matched to a gene: 8. This CDR3 contains 12 residues. CDR1 and CDR2 (germline): SGHTA, FQGTGA. The CDR3 sequence is CASSSTGLELFF. CDR3 nucleotide sequence: TGTGCCAGCAGCTCAACGGGACTAGAGTTGTTCTTC.

This clonotype was picked up a small number of times. The CDR3 nucleotides read TGTGCCATCAGTCGGGACCATAATGAAAAACTGTTTTTT. Translation gives CAISRDHNEKLFF. The chain joins TRBV10-3 to TRBJ1-4; TRBD1 might be the D (5 bases). Trimming removed 5 bases at V and 4 bases at J, with 8 bases between. The CDR3 runs 13 residues. Germline V lookup: CDR1 ENHRY, CDR2 SYGVKD.

The V and J genes are TRBV11-2 and TRBJ2-4; D perhaps matches TRBD2 (7 bases). Germline V lookup: CDR1 SGHAT, CDR2 FQNNGV. The CDR3 is made up of 20 amino acids. V was pared by 0 bases and J by 0 bases, with 21 bases between. CDR3 nucleotide sequence: TGTGCCAGCAGCTTAGACCCGTGGGTGGCGGGGGCCATAGCCAAAAACATTCAGTACTTC. Translating gives CASSLDPWVAGAIAKNIQYF.

V is TRBV29-1 and J is TRBJ2-3, with TRBD2 matching over 11 bases. The CDR3 has 18 amino acids. The V gene end was trimmed by 3 bases and the J gene end by 2 bases; junction bases not matched to a gene: 13. Germline loops: CDR1 SQVTM, CDR2 ANQGSEA. The CDR3 sequence is CSVDRGLRLAGNTDTQYF. CDR3 coding DNA: TGCAGCGTTGACAGGGGCTTACGACTAGCGGGGAACACAGATACGCAGTATTTT.

This clonotype was counted only a few times. V and J are TRBV12-3 or TRBV12-4 and TRBJ1-2, with TRBD1 identical over 9 bases. The CDR3 covers 15 residues. The trim removed 5 bases at V and 4 bases at J, leaving 8 bases unmatched. The DNA for the CDR3 is TGTGCCAGCAGTCCACAGGGGGCCGTGAGCTATGGCTACACCTTC. Translating gives CASSPQGAVSYGYTF.

This clonotype occurred a few times. V gene TRBV5-1 combines with J gene TRBJ2-5; D is unclear. V was shortened by 4 bases and J by 5 bases, with 12 bases between the two germline ends. The CDR3 runs 13 residues. CDR1 and CDR2 from the germline V gene are SGHRS and YFSETQ. CDR3 in DNA: TGCGCCAGCAGCCCGCTGGCGGTTGAGACCCAGTACTTC. Translation: CASSPLAVETQYF.

This clonotype appeared a few times. This chain uses TRBV10-3 with TRBJ2-5; D uncertain. The CDR3 loop spans 13 amino acids. Germline loops: CDR1 ENHRY, CDR2 SYGVKD. Between the trimmed V and J ends, which lost 5 bases and 4 bases, there was a span of 11 bases. The CDR3: CAISLSRTETQYF. CDR3 coding DNA: TGTGCCATCAGTCTCAGCAGGACAGAGACCCAGTACTTC.

In its sample, this clonotype was seen a few times. V usage is TRBV4-1 and J usage is TRBJ1-1; no clear D gene. Trimming stripped 0 bases from V and 1 base from J, with 12 bases between. Germline V lookup: CDR1 MGHRA, CDR2 YSYEKL. CDR3 length: 16 residues. CDR3: CASSQEITRGNTEAFF. The CDR3 DNA is TGCGCCAGCAGCCAAGAAATTACACGCGGGAACACTGAAGCTTTCTTT.

The J gene is TRBJ1-5, the V gene TRBV2, with D tentatively TRBD1 (6 bases). V lost 3 bases and J lost 10, with 16 bases in between. Germline loops: CDR1 SNHLY, CDR2 FYNNEI. CDR3 size: 14 residues. CDR3 sequence reads: CASSDWGRNDPQHF. In nucleotides, the CDR3 is TGTGCCAGCAGTGATTGGGGGCGGAACGATCCCCAGCATTTT. Based on the CDR3 plus reference TRBV2 and TRBJ1-5, the full variable domain is EPEVTQTPSHQVTQMGQEVILRCVPISNHLYFYWYRQILGQKVEFLVSFYNNEISEKSEIFDDQFSVERPDGSNFTLKIRSTKLEDSAMYFCASSDWGRNDPQHFGDGTRLSIL.

This clonotype has more than one count but fewer than ten. V gene TRBV20-1 combines with J gene TRBJ2-1, with 10 nucleotides matching TRBD2. The trim removed 8 bases at V and 3 bases at J, leaving 7 bases unmatched. The germline CDR1 and CDR2 sequences are DFQATT and SNEGSKA (reference sequence). The CDR3 is 14 amino acids. The CDR3 DNA sequence: TGCAGTCCATCAGCGGGAGGGTTCTACAATGAGCAGTTCTTC. This encodes CSPSAGGFYNEQFF.

This sequence joins TRBV5-1 and TRBJ1-1; possibly TRBD1 for D (5 bases). Trimming pared 3 bases from V and 4 bases from J, leaving 22 bases between. The CDR3 is made up of 17 amino acids. Germline CDR1 and CDR2: SGHRS and YFSETQ. CDR3 coding DNA: TGCGCCAGCAGCTCGGCGGCCGGGACGTCAAGCGGCACTGAAGCTTTCTTT. Protein sequence: CASSSAAGTSSGTEAFF. The complete variable domain, with remaining parts taken from reference TRBV5-1 and TRBJ1-1, reads KAGVTQTPRYLIKTRGQQVTLSCSPISGHRSVSWYQQTPGQGLQFLFEYFSETQRNKGNFPGRFSGRQFSNSRSEMNVSTLELGDSALYLCASSSAAGTSSGTEAFFGQGTRLTVV.

V is TRBV10-3 and J is TRBJ2-3, with TRBD2 matching over 9 bases. CDR1 and CDR2 (germline): ENHRY, SYGVKD. The V and J ends lost 2 bases and 8 bases, in that order; junction bases with no gene match: 8. The CDR3 covers 15 residues. The CDR3 coding sequence is TGTGCCATCAGTGAGATGTCTAGCGGGAAGACTACGCAGTATTTT. Its protein is CAISEMSSGKTTQYF.

This sequence joins TRBV7-9 and TRBJ2-7; D gene uncertain. Trimming pared 5 bases from V and 3 bases from J, leaving 14 bases between. Germline lookup yields CDR1 SEHNR and CDR2 FQNEAQ (reference sequence). This CDR3 is built from 14 residues. The CDR3 DNA is TGTGCCAGCAGCCCCCGGCACATCTGCTACGAGCAGTACTTC. This encodes CASSPRHICYEQYF.

This chain connects TRBV4-1 to TRBJ2-3; 7 bases agree with TRBD1. The CDR3 spans 15 residues. V dropped 3 bases and J dropped 0; count of bases not matched to a gene: 3. Germline CDR1 and CDR2: MGHRA and YSYEKL. CDR3 DNA: TGCGCCAGCAGCCAGGGACAGACTAGCACAGATACGCAGTATTTT. Translated: CASSQGQTSTDTQYF.

This rearrangement joins TRBV20-1 to TRBJ2-5, with 9 bases fitting TRBD2. There are 15 residues in the CDR3. The V gene end was trimmed by 6 bases and the J gene end by 1 base; junction bases not matched to a gene: 9. The germline gives CDR1 DFQATT, CDR2 SNEGSKA (reference sequence). CDR3 protein: CSALPGGGAQETQYF. CDR3 sequence (DNA): TGCAGTGCCCTACCAGGCGGGGGGGCCCAAGAGACCCAGTACTTC.

The chain joins TRBV18 to TRBJ1-1; D unclear. V lost 5 bases, J lost 0 bases, and 10 bases lay in between. The CDR3 has 14 residues. CDR1 is KGHSH, CDR2 LQKENI, per germline. CDR3 sequence reads: CASSVGLLNTEAFF. CDR3 coding DNA: TGTGCCAGCTCAGTAGGGCTTCTGAACACTGAAGCTTTCTTT.

V gene TRBV14 combines with J gene TRBJ2-2; D could derive from TRBD1 or TRBD2 (5 bases each). The V end was cut by 8 bases, the J end by 1 base, with 11 bases between. The length of the CDR3 is 14 residues. Per germline, CDR1 SGHDN and CDR2 FVKESK. The CDR3 protein is CASSGTVNTGELFF. CDR3 DNA: TGTGCCAGCTCCGGGACGGTGAACACCGGGGAGCTGTTTTTT.

The V and J genes are TRBV5-1 and TRBJ2-3; TRBD1 is a possible D gene (6 bases). Germline values: CDR1 SGHRS, CDR2 YFSETQ. CDR3 length equals 15 residues. With 4 bases removed from V and 3 bases from J, the gap between germline ends came to 15 bases. The CDR3 nucleotides are TGCGCCAGCAGCCGGGGTGGCACAGGGACAGATACGCAGTATTTT. Protein: CASSRGGTGTDTQYF.

The sample holds a few counts of this clonotype. A junction end diverges from the germline sequence, so it may reflect a read error. This sequence joins TRBV3-1 and TRBJ2-1, with TRBD2 matching 16 bases. CDR1 and CDR2 (germline): LGHDT, YNNKEL (reference sequence). This CDR3 comprises 15 residues. For the CDR3, the DNA is TGCGCCAGCAGCCAAGGGACTAGCGGGGGGGATGAGCAGTTCTTC. Translation gives CASSQGTSGGDEQFF.

There are a few counts of this clonotype. This chain links TRBV28 with TRBJ2-7; 7 bases fit TRBD1. The V segment lost 8 bases and the J segment 5 bases; nucleotides outside the gene matches: 15. CDR1 and CDR2 (germline): MDHEN, SYDVKM. The CDR3 is 15 amino acids. Here the CDR3 reads CASAEDRVRIDEQYV. The CDR3 nucleotides read TGTGCCAGCGCCGAAGACAGGGTTAGAATTGACGAGCAGTACGTC.

The chain couples TRBV3-1 to TRBJ2-3, with 7 bases aligning to TRBD1. Trimming cost V 1 base and J 1 base; bases outside gene matches: 5. This CDR3 region has 16 residues. The germline V gene encodes CDR1 LGHDT and CDR2 YNNKEL (reference sequence). CDR3 amino acids: CASSQGVGQRTDTQYF. The CDR3, as DNA: TGTGCCAGCAGCCAAGGGGTGGGACAGCGCACAGATACGCAGTATTTT.

The chain combines TRBV7-8 with TRBJ2-2; TRBD2 matches at 10 bases. The trim removed 7 bases at V and 7 bases at J, leaving 6 bases unmatched. The CDR3 has 14 amino acids. Germline lookup yields CDR1 SGHVS and CDR2 FQNEAQ. The CDR3 DNA is TGTGCCAGCAAACTAGCGGGACTTGACGGGGAGCTGTTTTTT. Encoded protein: CASKLAGLDGELFF.

In this sample, this clonotype turned up many times. The chain recombines TRBV2 with TRBJ1-1; D is unclear. V was clipped by 8 bases and J by 6 bases, with 13 bases between them. CDR1 and CDR2 from the germline V gene are SNHLY and FYNNEI. This CDR3 has 12 residues. The CDR3 reads CASHSALAEAFF. As DNA, the CDR3 is TGTGCCAGCCATAGTGCCCTAGCTGAAGCTTTCTTT. The full variable domain, completed using reference TRBV2 and TRBJ1-1, is EPEVTQTPSHQVTQMGQEVILRCVPISNHLYFYWYRQILGQKVEFLVSFYNNEISEKSEIFDDQFSVERPDGSNFTLKIRSTKLEDSAMYFCASHSALAEAFFGQGTRLTVV.